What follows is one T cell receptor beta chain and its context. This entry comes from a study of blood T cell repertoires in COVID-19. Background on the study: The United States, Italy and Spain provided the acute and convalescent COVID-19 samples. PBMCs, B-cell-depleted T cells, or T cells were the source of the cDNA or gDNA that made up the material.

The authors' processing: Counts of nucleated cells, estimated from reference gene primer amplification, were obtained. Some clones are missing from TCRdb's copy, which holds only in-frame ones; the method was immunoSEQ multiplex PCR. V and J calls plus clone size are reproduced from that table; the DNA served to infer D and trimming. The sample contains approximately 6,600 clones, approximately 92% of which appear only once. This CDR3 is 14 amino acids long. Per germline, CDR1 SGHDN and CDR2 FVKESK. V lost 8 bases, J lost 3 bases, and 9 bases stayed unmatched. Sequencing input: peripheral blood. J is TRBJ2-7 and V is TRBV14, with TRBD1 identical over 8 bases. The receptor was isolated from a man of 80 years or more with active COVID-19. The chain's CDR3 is CASSLGRGLYEQYF. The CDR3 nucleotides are TGTGCCAGCTCCTTAGGCAGGGGGCTCTACGAGCAGTACTTC. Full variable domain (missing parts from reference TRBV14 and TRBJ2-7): EAGVTQFPSHSVIEKGQTVTLRCDPISGHDNLYWYRRVMGKEIKFLLHFVKESKQDESGMPNNRFLAERTGGTYSTLKVQPAELEDSGVYFCASSLGRGLYEQYFGPGTRLTVT.